The sequence of this TCR beta chain was determined in a study of vaccination effects on CD4 cells after COVID-19. Isolating CD4+ T cells followed around nine days of culture. Repertoires were generated with immunoSEQ multiplex PCR, while TCRdb's copy carries only in-frame clones and drops some. The sample includes more than 30,000 clones, 65% to 85% of them seen just once. This CDR3 has 16 amino acids. Details on this clone: What it binds is not known.

The sequenced sample was CD4+ T cells from PBMCs cultured without peptide, obtained before COVID-19 vaccination. This chain joins TRBV21-1 and TRBJ1-1; TRBD1 was called by the table and not checked on the DNA. TRBV21-1 is a pseudogene. The receptor comes from a human donor who received a COVID-19 vaccine. The CDR3 DNA reads as TGTGCCAGCAGCATATACAGGGGTGTAAAGAACACTGAAGCTTTCTTT. It specifies CASSIYRGVKNTEAFF.